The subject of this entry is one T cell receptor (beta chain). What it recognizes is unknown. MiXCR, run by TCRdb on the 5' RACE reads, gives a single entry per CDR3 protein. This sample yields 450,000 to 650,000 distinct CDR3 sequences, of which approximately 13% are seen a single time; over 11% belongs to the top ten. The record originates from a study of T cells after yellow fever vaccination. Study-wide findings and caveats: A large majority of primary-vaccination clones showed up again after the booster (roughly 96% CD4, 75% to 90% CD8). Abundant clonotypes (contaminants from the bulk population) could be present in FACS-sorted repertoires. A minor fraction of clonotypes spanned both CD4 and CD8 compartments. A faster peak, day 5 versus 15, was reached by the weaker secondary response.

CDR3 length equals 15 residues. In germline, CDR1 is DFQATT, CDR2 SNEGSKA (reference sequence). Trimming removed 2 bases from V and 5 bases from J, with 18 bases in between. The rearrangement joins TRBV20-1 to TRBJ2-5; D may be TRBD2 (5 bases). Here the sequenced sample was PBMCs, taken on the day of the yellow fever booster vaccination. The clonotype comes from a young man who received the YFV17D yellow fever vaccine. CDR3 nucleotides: TGCAGTGCTAGATCGGGAAGGGTATCCCGCGAGACCCAGTACTTC. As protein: CSARSGRVSRETQYF.